The clone carrying this TCR beta chain was detected a few times. These data originate in a study of control samples from healthy donors and cancer patients. Measured with immunoSEQ multiplex PCR; TCRdb has only the in-frame clones, and not every one. This sample has 95,000 to 100,000 clones, with roughly 91% found just once. This CDR3 region has 12 residues. Sample: blood. The chain joins TRBV21-1 to TRBJ2-3. TRBV21-1 represents a pseudogene. The receptor comes from a man aged 30 to 45 in good health. This CDR3 is CASSRDRDTQYF. CDR3 DNA sequence: TGTGCCAGCAGCAGAGACCGAGATACGCAGTATTTT.